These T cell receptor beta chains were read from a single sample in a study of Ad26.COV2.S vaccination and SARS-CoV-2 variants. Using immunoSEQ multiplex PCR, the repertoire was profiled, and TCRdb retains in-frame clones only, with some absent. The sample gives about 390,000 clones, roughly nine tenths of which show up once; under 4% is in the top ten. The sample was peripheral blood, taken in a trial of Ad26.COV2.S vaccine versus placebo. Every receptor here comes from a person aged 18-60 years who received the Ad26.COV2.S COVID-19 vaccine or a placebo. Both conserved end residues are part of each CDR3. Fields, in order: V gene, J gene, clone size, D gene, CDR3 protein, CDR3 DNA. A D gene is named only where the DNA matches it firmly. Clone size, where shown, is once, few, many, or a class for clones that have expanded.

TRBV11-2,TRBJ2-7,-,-,CASSLLDYEQYF,TGTGCCAGCAGCTTACTAGACTACGAGCAGTACTTC
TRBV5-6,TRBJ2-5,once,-,CASSLAVLRPQETQYF,TGTGCCAGCAGCTTGGCCGTTCTTCGTCCCCAAGAGACCCAGTACTTC
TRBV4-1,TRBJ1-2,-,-,CASSQLSGKGYTF,TGCGCCAGCAGTCAACTATCAGGGAAGGGCTACACCTTC
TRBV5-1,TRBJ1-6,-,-,CASRGVGNSPLHF,TGCGCCAGCAGAGGCGTTGGGAATTCACCCCTCCACTTT
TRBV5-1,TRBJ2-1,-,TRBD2,CASSLAGGSSYNEQFF,TGCGCCAGCAGCTTAGCGGGGGGGAGCTCCTACAATGAGCAGTTCTTC
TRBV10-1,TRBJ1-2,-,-,CASRERDFGGYTF,TGCGCCAGCAGGGAGAGGGATTTCGGAGGCTACACCTTC
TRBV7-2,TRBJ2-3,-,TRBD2,CASSLGVGGGASTDTQYF,TGTGCCAGCAGCCTAGGAGTGGGCGGGGGGGCCAGCACAGATACGCAGTATTTT
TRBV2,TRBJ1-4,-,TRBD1,CASSPDRVFREKLFF,TGTGCCAGCAGCCCCGACAGGGTATTCCGGGAAAAACTGTTTTTT
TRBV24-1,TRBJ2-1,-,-,CATSAPSRGGNEQFF,TGTGCCACCAGTGCTCCTTCCAGGGGAGGCAATGAGCAGTTCTTC
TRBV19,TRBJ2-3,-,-,CATRARNTDTQYF,TGTGCCACCCGGGCTAGGAACACAGATACGCAGTATTTT
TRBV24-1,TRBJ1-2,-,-,CATSEARKEGGYTF,TGTGCCACCAGTGAGGCACGGAAAGAAGGGGGCTACACCTTC
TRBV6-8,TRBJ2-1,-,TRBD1,CASSYSKDRDNEQFF,TGTGCCAGCAGTTACTCTAAAGACAGGGACAATGAGCAGTTCTTC
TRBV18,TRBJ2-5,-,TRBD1,CASSQGQLETQYF,TGTGCCAGCTCCCAGGGACAGTTGGAGACCCAGTACTTC
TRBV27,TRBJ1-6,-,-,CASSLEGWGNSPLHF,TGTGCCAGCAGTTTAGAGGGGTGGGGTAATTCACCCCTCCACTTT
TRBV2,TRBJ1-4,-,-,CAAALGNEKLFF,TGTGCCGCTGCCTTGGGTAATGAAAAACTGTTTTTT
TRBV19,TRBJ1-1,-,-,CASSQRDGTEAFF,TGTGCCAGTAGCCAGAGGGACGGCACTGAAGCTTTCTTT
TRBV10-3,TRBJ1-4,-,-,CAISQGEEKLFF,TGTGCCATCAGCCAAGGAGAAGAAAAACTGTTTTTT
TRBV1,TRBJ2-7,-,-,CTSRIGLAQSSYEQYF,TGCACCAGCCGAATCGGACTAGCGCAGAGCTCCTACGAGCAGTACTTC
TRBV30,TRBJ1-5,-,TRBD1,CAWGTTGVGQPQHF,TGTGCCTGGGGTACCACAGGGGTAGGCCAGCCCCAGCATTTT
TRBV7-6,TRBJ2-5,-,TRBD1,CASSSSFSGTGKETQYF,TGTGCCAGCAGCTCCAGCTTCTCCGGGACAGGGAAGGAGACCCAGTACTTC
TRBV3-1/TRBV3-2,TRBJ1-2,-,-,CASSQVQGRDGYTF,TGTGCCAGCAGCCAAGTCCAGGGGCGGGACGGCTACACCTTC
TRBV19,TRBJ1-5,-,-,CASRRRGGLGQPQHF,TGTGCCAGTAGGCGAAGGGGAGGGTTGGGTCAGCCCCAGCATTTT
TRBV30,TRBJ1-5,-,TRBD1,CAWSVPGGSVQPQHF,TGTGCCTGGAGTGTGCCAGGGGGCTCTGTTCAGCCCCAGCATTTT
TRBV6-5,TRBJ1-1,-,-,CASSRRGVGTEAFF,TGTGCCAGCAGTCGAAGGGGGGTCGGCACTGAAGCTTTCTTT
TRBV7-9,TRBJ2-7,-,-,CASSPPSGTHYLYEQYF,TGTGCCAGCAGCCCCCCGTCCGGGACACACTACCTTTACGAGCAGTACTTC
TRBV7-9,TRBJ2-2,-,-,CASSRRSRVDTGELFF,TGTGCCAGCAGTCGCCGGTCCAGGGTCGACACCGGGGAGCTGTTTTTT
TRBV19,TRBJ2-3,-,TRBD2,CASSISAGGSTDTQYF,TGTGCCAGTAGTATATCTGCGGGGGGGAGCACAGATACGCAGTATTTT
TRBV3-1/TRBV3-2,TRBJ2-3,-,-,CASSQEKYGQGGADTQYF,TGTGCCAGCAGCCAAGAGAAGTATGGCCAGGGTGGAGCAGATACGCAGTATTTT
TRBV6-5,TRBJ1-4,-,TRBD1,CASSRTGTEVEKLFF,TGTGCCAGCAGTCGTACCGGGACAGAAGTTGAAAAACTGTTTTTT
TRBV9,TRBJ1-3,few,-,CASSSTGSGNTIYF,TGTGCCAGCAGCTCGACAGGCTCTGGAAACACCATATATTTT
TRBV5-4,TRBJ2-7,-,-,CASSLVGPLSYEQYF,TGTGCCAGCAGCTTGGTTGGGCCCCTCTCCTACGAGCAGTACTTC
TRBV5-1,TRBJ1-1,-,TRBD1,CASSPRQGARVGAFF,TGCGCCAGCAGCCCACGACAGGGGGCCAGGGTTGGAGCTTTCTTT
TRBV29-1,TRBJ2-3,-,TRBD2,CSVETSGGVTDTQYF,TGCAGCGTTGAAACTAGCGGGGGAGTCACAGATACGCAGTATTTT
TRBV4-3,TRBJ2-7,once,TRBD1,CASSQDLGTGPYEQYF,TGCGCCAGCAGCCAAGATTTGGGGACAGGGCCCTACGAGCAGTACTTC
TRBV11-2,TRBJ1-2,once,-,CASSTPRTGAYGYTF,TGTGCCAGCAGCACCCCCCGAACAGGTGCATATGGCTACACCTTC
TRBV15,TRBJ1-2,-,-,CATSRDRSYGYTF,TGTGCCACCAGCAGAGATAGGTCTTATGGCTACACCTTC
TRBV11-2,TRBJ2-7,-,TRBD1,CASSLSGTGSYEQYF,TGTGCCAGCAGCTTAAGTGGGACAGGGTCCTACGAGCAGTACTTC
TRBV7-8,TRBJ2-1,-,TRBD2,CASIPGRGVYNEQFF,TGTGCCAGCATCCCCGGACGGGGGGTTTACAATGAGCAGTTCTTC
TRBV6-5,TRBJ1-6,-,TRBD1,CASRTHRTGDSPLHF,TGTGCCAGCAGAACCCATCGGACAGGGGATTCACCCCTCCACTTT
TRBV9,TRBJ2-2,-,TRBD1,CASSVAHPGGSGELFF,TGTGCCAGCAGCGTAGCACATCCAGGGGGTTCCGGGGAGCTGTTTTTT
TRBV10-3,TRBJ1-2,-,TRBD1,CAISESSTGGGYTF,TGTGCCATCAGTGAGTCGTCGACAGGGGGTGGCTACACCTTC
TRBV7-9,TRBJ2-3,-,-,CASRPTRPDTQYF,TGTGCCAGCAGGCCTACAAGGCCAGATACGCAGTATTTT
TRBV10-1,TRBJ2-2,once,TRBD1,CASSERIRDRDSGELFF,TGCGCCAGCAGTGAGCGAATCCGGGACAGGGATTCCGGGGAGCTGTTTTTT
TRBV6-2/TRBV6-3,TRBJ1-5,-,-,CASSSLFTDQPQHF,TGTGCCAGCAGTTCCCTTTTTACAGATCAGCCCCAGCATTTT
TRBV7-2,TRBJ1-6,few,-,CASSLLGLNSPLHF,TGTGCCAGCAGCTTACTTGGCCTTAATTCACCCCTCCACTTT
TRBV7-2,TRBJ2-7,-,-,CASSLHSAPGEDEQYF,TGTGCCAGCAGCTTACACTCCGCTCCAGGGGAGGACGAGCAGTACTTC
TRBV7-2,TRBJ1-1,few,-,CASSLMLLTEAFF,TGTGCCAGCAGCTTAATGTTACTCACTGAAGCTTTCTTT
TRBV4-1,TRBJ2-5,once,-,CASSKPQETQYF,TGCGCCAGCAGCAAACCGCAAGAGACCCAGTACTTC